This T cell receptor beta chain was obtained from a study of cytomegalovirus exposure and HLA in healthy donors. A remark on this clone: Its antigen is undetermined. One end of the junction varies from germline; a read error may be responsible.

13 Jbeta primers and 60 Vbeta primers were used for the PCR. Produced via immunoSEQ multiplex PCR; TCRdb's table is partial and in-frame only. The sample gives 150,000 to 200,000 clones, just under 80% of which show up once; about 12% is in the top ten. Findings and limits, study-wide: TRBV6-2, TRBV6-3 and other indistinguishable V segments were excluded.

The CDR3 extends over 17 amino acids. The V gene's germline CDR1 is LNHNV and CDR2 YYDKDF (reference sequence). Source material: PBMCs. This receptor was taken from a woman aged 50 to 60 in good health and CMV-seropositive. The rearrangement joins TRBV15 to TRBJ2-2; 10 nucleotides match TRBD2. CDR3 DNA sequence: TGTGCCACCAGAAGAGATCTAAGCGGGGGGGCCCCCGGGGAGCTGTTTTTT. Amino acid sequence: CATRRDLSGGAPGELFF.